This entry is about one T cell receptor (beta chain). This entry belongs to a study of cytomegalovirus exposure and HLA in healthy donors. Sequencing was performed with immunoSEQ multiplex PCR; in TCRdb, only in-frame clones are kept and a portion is missing. The profile covers about 260,000 clones, with about nine tenths appearing a single time and 2.5% to 3.5% taken by the ten largest. The specimen sequenced was PBMCs. This TCR derives from a woman aged 25 to 39 in good health and CMV-seronegative.

In DNA, the CDR3 is TGTGCCAGCAGTGTACTAGCGGGAAGCACAGATACGCAGTATTTT. Translating gives CASSVLAGSTDTQYF. This sequence joins TRBV2 and TRBJ2-3; TRBD2 matches at 10 bases. V was clipped by 4 bases and J by 0 bases; unmatched bases: 1. The CDR3 totals 15 residues. Germline CDR1 is SNHLY and CDR2 is FYNNEI.